The 5 T cell receptor beta chains below all came from one sample that was sequenced in a study of blood T cell repertoires in COVID-19. Sequencing was performed with immunoSEQ multiplex PCR; in TCRdb, only in-frame clones are kept and a portion is missing. In the table there are some 200,000 clones, about 80% of which are singletons. The source material was PBMCs or T cells enriched from blood (not recorded which). These receptors all come from a woman in her thirties or forties with acute COVID-19.

The chain recombines TRBV10-2 with TRBJ2-1; a weak D match, TRBD2 (5 bases). CDR1 and CDR2 (germline): WSHSY, SAAADI. V was pared by 6 bases and J by 9 bases, with 15 bases between. This CDR3 comprises 13 residues. This CDR3 reads CASRGSSKAEQFF. CDR3 sequence (DNA): TGCGCCAGCAGGGGGTCTAGCAAGGCTGAGCAGTTCTTC.

This clone turned up a few times. This chain connects TRBV19 to TRBJ1-2, with 8 bases aligning to TRBD1. The germline gives CDR1 LNHDA, CDR2 SQIVND (reference sequence). V shed 0 bases and J 0 bases; nucleotides not matched to a gene: 6. There are 17 residues in the CDR3. The CDR3 DNA sequence: TGTGCCAGTAGTATAGATCTCCAGGGGGCGCCTAACTATGGCTACACCTTC. This encodes CASSIDLQGAPNYGYTF.

The CDR3 sequence is CASSLDGSGGYTF. The CDR3 DNA sequence: TGTGCCAGCAGCTTAGACGGCAGCGGTGGCTACACCTTC. This rearrangement joins TRBV11-2 to TRBJ1-2; D remains unclear. V was shortened by 0 bases and J by 7 bases, with 9 bases between the two germline ends. The CDR3 sequence is 13 residues long. CDR1 is SGHAT and CDR2 is FQNNGV in the germline V gene.

The rearrangement joins TRBV28 to TRBJ2-1; TRBD2 aligns across 9 bases. The CDR3 is 15 amino acids. Germline V gene data show CDR1 as MDHEN and CDR2 as SYDVKM. J lost 5 bases, V lost 5 bases, and 7 bases had no gene match. The CDR3 coding sequence is TGTGCCAGCAGTCCTCTCCTAGCGGGGCACAATGAGCAGTTCTTC. This translates into CASSPLLAGHNEQFF.

The chain carries TRBV5-1 and TRBJ2-1, with D uncertain. V was shortened by 3 bases and J by 5 bases, with 12 bases between the two germline ends. The CDR3 sequence is 14 residues long. Per germline, CDR1 SGHRS and CDR2 YFSETQ. CDR3 region: CASSYGEGNNEQFF. DNA for the CDR3: TGCGCCAGCAGCTACGGAGAAGGTAACAATGAGCAGTTCTTC.